This is a list of T cell receptor beta chains from one sample in a study of OX40 agonist ivuxolimab in advanced cancers. Assay used: immunoSEQ multiplex PCR; TCRdb lists only in-frame clones, some missing. This sample has fewer than 85,000 clones, with roughly 85% found just once. The sample consisted of CD4+ or CD8+ T cells sorted from blood, taken in a trial of the OX40 agonist ivuxolimab. These receptors originate from an adult with an advanced solid tumor such as melanoma, head and neck, liver or kidney cancer. CDR3s include the opening cysteine and the closing phenylalanine or tryptophan. D genes are given only for firm matches. Clone size, where shown, is once, few, many, or a class for clones that have expanded.

j_call clone_size d_call v_call cdr3_nt cdr3_aa
TRBJ2-1 few . TRBV27 TGTGCCAGCAAGCGGCGGGCCCAACTAGTGTATGAGCAGTTCTTC CASKRRAQLVYEQFF
TRBJ2-7 . . TRBV6-6 TGTGCCAGCAGCCCCCTCCGGTCCCACGAGCAGTACTTC CASSPLRSHEQYF
TRBJ1-1 . . TRBV7-9 TGTGCCAGCAGCCTCGGGACAATGAACACTGAAGCTTTCTTT CASSLGTMNTEAFF
TRBJ2-1 . TRBD2 TRBV9 TGTGCCAGCAGCGTATCGCTAGCGGGGGGCCTAATAAGCGGCAATGAGCAGTTCTTC CASSVSLAGGLISGNEQFF
TRBJ2-7 . TRBD2 TRBV18 TGTGCCAGCTCACCGGAAGCGGGGCCCTACGAGCAGTACTTC CASSPEAGPYEQYF
TRBJ1-2 . . TRBV6-5 TGTGCCAGCAGTTACTCTAGGGGCGTGGGCTACACCTTC CASSYSRGVGYTF
TRBJ2-7 . TRBD2 TRBV5-4 TGTGCCAGCACGACCACTAGCGGCCGGGGGGAGCAGTACTTC CASTTTSGRGEQYF
TRBJ1-5 . . TRBV21-1 TGTGCCAGCAGCAACGGACAGGGTTGCCAGCCCCAGCATTTT CASSNGQGCQPQHF
TRBJ2-2 few . TRBV7-7 TGTGCCAGCAGCTTAGTTGCGAACACCGGGGAGCTGTTTTTT CASSLVANTGELFF
TRBJ2-7 . TRBD1 TRBV5-1 TGCGCCAGCAGCTTGAGGACAGGGTATGAGTACGAGCAGTACTTC CASSLRTGYEYEQYF
TRBJ2-7 . TRBD2 TRBV5-6 TGTGCCAGCAGCACACTAGGGAGGACTAGCGGGAGGACTGCCTACGAGCAGTACTTC CASSTLGRTSGRTAYEQYF
TRBJ2-5 . . TRBV6-5 TGTGCCAGCAGGGCCCCCCGGCAAGAGACCCAGTACTTC CASRAPRQETQYF
TRBJ2-3 once TRBD1 TRBV5-1 TGCGCCAGCAGGACAGGGGGCCCCACAGATACGCAGTATTTT CASRTGGPTDTQYF
TRBJ2-3 . TRBD2 TRBV7-2 TGTGCCAGCAGCTTGTCTAGCGGGAGGGGGGCAGATACGCAGTATTTT CASSLSSGRGADTQYF
TRBJ2-5 . . TRBV5-1 TGCGCCAGCAGCTTGGCTAGCACGGGGGAGACCCAGTACTTC CASSLASTGETQYF
TRBJ1-6 once . TRBV30 TGTGCCTGGAGTCCGACACCCAATAATTCACCCCTCCACTTT CAWSPTPNNSPLHF
TRBJ2-2 . TRBD2 TRBV10-3 TGTGCCATCAGTCCCTCGACAGGGCTGACTAGCGGGAAAGGGACCGGGGAGCTGTTTTTT CAISPSTGLTSGKGTGELFF
TRBJ1-1 . TRBD1 TRBV6-5 TGTGCCAGCAGTTTATCAGGGGGAGCCACTGAAGCTTTCTTT CASSLSGGATEAFF
TRBJ2-3 . TRBD1 TRBV19 TGTGCCACCAAATTCCAGGGGGCGGATACGCAGTATTTT CATKFQGADTQYF
TRBJ1-3 . . TRBV6-1 TGTGCCAGCAGTGAAGCACAGGGCTCTGGAAACACCATATATTTT CASSEAQGSGNTIYF
TRBJ2-1 . . TRBV7-2 TGTGCCAGCCAGGTGGGGTCCCCCTACAATGAGCAGTTCTTC CASQVGSPYNEQFF
TRBJ1-1 . . TRBV30 TGTGCCTGGAGTGTACTAAGAACTGAAGCTTTCTTT CAWSVLRTEAFF
TRBJ2-1 . . TRBV5-4 TGTGCCAGCAGCTTGGTGGTGGCTAGTAGGGGCAATGAGCAGTTCTTC CASSLVVASRGNEQFF
TRBJ1-4 . . TRBV7-6 TGTGCCAGCAGCTTAACTCAGCTTAATGAAAAACTGTTTTTT CASSLTQLNEKLFF
TRBJ2-1 once . TRBV7-2 TGTGCCAGCAGCCCAACGGGAAGTGAGCAGTTCTTC CASSPTGSEQFF
TRBJ1-2 . TRBD1 TRBV7-6 TGTGCCAGCAGCTTAGCCGGGACAGAAACTGGCTACACCTTC CASSLAGTETGYTF
TRBJ2-5 . TRBD2 TRBV6-8 TGTGCCAGCAGTTACGTTCGGGGGGGCCCAGAGACCCAGTACTTC CASSYVRGGPETQYF
TRBJ2-3 . . TRBV7-9 TGTGCCAGCAGCTTAGGGAGTTCCACAGATACGCAGTATTTT CASSLGSSTDTQYF
TRBJ1-3 . . TRBV30 TGTGCCTGGACTAAGCAGGGGGGAAACACCATATATTTT CAWTKQGGNTIYF
TRBJ2-5 once . TRBV11-3 TGTGCCAGCAGCCCCGGGGCAGGGCCAGAGACCCAGTACTTC CASSPGAGPETQYF
TRBJ1-6 . TRBD1 TRBV6-5 TGTGCCAGCAGTTACCTCGGACAGGGGCTTTCACCCCTCCACTTT CASSYLGQGLSPLHF
TRBJ2-1 . . TRBV5-1 TGCGCCAGCAGCTTGGGGGGACGCTCATTCTCCTACAATGAGCAGTTCTTC CASSLGGRSFSYNEQFF
TRBJ2-1 . . TRBV4-2 TGTGCCAGCAGCGCAGGCGGGGCCTACAATGAGCAGTTCTTC CASSAGGAYNEQFF
TRBJ2-1 . . TRBV9 TGTGCCAGCACCCCCGGAGAGCCCAGAATGTGGGATGAGCAGTTCTTC CASTPGEPRMWDEQFF
TRBJ1-2 . . TRBV5-4 TGTGCCAGCAGCTTGACAGGAGGTAACTATGGCTACACCTTC CASSLTGGNYGYTF
TRBJ2-5 . TRBD2 TRBV4-1 TGCGCCAGCAGCCACCCCCAGGGACTAGCGGGACAAGAGACCCAGTACTTC CASSHPQGLAGQETQYF
TRBJ1-4 . . TRBV4-2 TGTGCCAGCAGCCAGGGGGTGGGTGCAACTAATGAAAAACTGTTTTTT CASSQGVGATNEKLFF
TRBJ1-4 . . TRBV5-8 TGTGCCAGCAGCTTGGGGCAGGGAGGAGAAAAACTGTTTTTT CASSLGQGGEKLFF
TRBJ1-1 . TRBD1 TRBV11-3 TGTGCCAGCAACAGGGGTAGCACTGAAGCTTTCTTT CASNRGSTEAFF
TRBJ2-5 . . TRBV11-2 TGTGCCAGCAGCTCAGGGGTTTGGGAGACCCAGTACTTC CASSSGVWETQYF
TRBJ1-4 . . TRBV5-1 TGCGCCAGCAGCTTGACAGGAGAAAATGAAAAACTGTTTTTT CASSLTGENEKLFF
TRBJ1-1 once TRBD1 TRBV28 TGTGCCAGCAGCTCAGGACAGGCGTCGAGGAACACTGAAGCTTTCTTT CASSSGQASRNTEAFF
TRBJ1-2 . TRBD1 TRBV18 TGTGCCAGCTCACCGGGACAGGGGTTTGGCTACACCTTC CASSPGQGFGYTF
TRBJ2-1 . TRBD2 TRBV29-1 TGCAGCGTTCTAGGACTAGCGGATCGTAACAATGAGCAGTTCTTC CSVLGLADRNNEQFF
TRBJ2-1 . TRBD1 TRBV7-2 TGTGCCAGCAGCTTAAATCGGGACAGGGATGAGCAGTTCTTC CASSLNRDRDEQFF
TRBJ1-6 once . TRBV4-3 TGCGCCAGCAGCCTCGTACCTGGGGGCTATAATTCACCCCTCCACTTT CASSLVPGGYNSPLHF
TRBJ1-3 . . TRBV28 TGTGCCAGCAGTTCTCGGGAGGGCTTTGGAAACACCATATATTTT CASSSREGFGNTIYF
TRBJ1-5 . TRBD1 TRBV4-1 TGCGCCAGCAGCCAGGGGACAGGGTTGGAGCCCCAGCATTTT CASSQGTGLEPQHF
TRBJ1-1 . . TRBV9 TGTGCCAGCAGCCCCCCTGGGTGGGAGAACACTGAAGCTTTCTTT CASSPPGWENTEAFF
TRBJ1-1 . TRBD1 TRBV29-1 TGCAGCGTTGATAGGCGACCGGGACAGACCGATCCTGAAGCTTTCTTT CSVDRRPGQTDPEAFF
TRBJ1-5 . . TRBV7-8 TGTGCCAGCAGCTTAATGCAGGATTTCATGGGTCAGCCCCAGCATTTT CASSLMQDFMGQPQHF
TRBJ1-5 . . TRBV5-4 TGTGCCAGCAGTCTGGGGGGTAGCCAAGACCAGCCCCAGCATTTT CASSLGGSQDQPQHF
TRBJ1-5 . TRBD1 TRBV28 TGTGCCAGCAGTTTAAGGACAGGGCGTCCTCAACCCCAGCATTTT CASSLRTGRPQPQHF
TRBJ1-2 . . TRBV10-3 TGTGCCATCAGTGGTGCCAGCATTGGGTATGGCTACACCTTC CAISGASIGYGYTF
TRBJ2-4 few TRBD2 TRBV5-8 TGTGCCAGCAGGAGGGAGGGCAACCTCTTCGGTATTCAGTACTTC CASRREGNLFGIQYF